The clone carrying this T cell receptor beta chain turned up a few times. The sample originates from a study of T cells in Graves' hyperthyroidism and ophthalmopathy. CDR3 length: 15 amino acids. Germline loops: CDR1 LNHNV, CDR2 YYDKDF (reference sequence). With V trimmed by 4 bases and J by 4 bases, 7 bases remained unmatched. TCR beta CDR3 sequences were amplified from RNA transcripts. First-round RT-PCR targeting the TCR CDR3 was performed with the HTBI primer set. One entry per CDR3 protein, called by TCRdb with MiXCR from the multiplex PCR reads. The repertoire has over 250,000 distinct CDR3 sequences, approximately 23% of them found once; the top ten carry around two thirds.

This receptor was taken from a man aged 25-40 years with Graves' ophthalmopathy. What was sequenced was blood. J is TRBJ2-3 and V is TRBV15; 8 nucleotides align to TRBD2. The CDR3 loop reads CATSTGGLAADTQYF. In nucleotides, the CDR3 is TGTGCCACCAGCACGGGGGGGCTAGCAGCAGATACGCAGTATTTT.